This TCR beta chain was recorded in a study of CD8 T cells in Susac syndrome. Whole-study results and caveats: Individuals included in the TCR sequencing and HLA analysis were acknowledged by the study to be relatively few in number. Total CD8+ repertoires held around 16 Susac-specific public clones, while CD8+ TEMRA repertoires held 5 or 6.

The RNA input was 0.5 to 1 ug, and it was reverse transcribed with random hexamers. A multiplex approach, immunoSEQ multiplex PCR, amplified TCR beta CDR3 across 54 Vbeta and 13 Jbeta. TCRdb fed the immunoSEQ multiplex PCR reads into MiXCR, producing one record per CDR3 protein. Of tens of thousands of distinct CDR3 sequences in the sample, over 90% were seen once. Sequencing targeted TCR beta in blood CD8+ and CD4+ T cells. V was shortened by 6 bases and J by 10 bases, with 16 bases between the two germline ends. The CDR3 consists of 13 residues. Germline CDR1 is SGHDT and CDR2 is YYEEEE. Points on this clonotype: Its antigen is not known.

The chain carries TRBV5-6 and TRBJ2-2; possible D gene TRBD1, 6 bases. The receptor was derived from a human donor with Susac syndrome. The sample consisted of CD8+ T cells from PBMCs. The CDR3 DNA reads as TGTGCCAGCACCTCAGGGGCCTACCAGGAGCTGTTTTTT. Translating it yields CASTSGAYQELFF.